One sample yielded the 21 T cell receptor beta chains listed below, sequenced in a study of blood T cell repertoires in COVID-19. Profiling relied on immunoSEQ multiplex PCR, and the TCRdb table lists in-frame clones only, not all of them. The sample has approximately 290,000 clones; around 82% are singletons. Sequences were obtained from peripheral blood. The receptors shown here come from an older person with COVID-19, enrolled during active disease.

This clone is a singleton in its sample. The rearrangement links TRBV6-5 to TRBJ2-7, with D unresolved. Germline CDR1 MNHEY, CDR2 SVGAGI. CDR3 length equals 14 residues. Trimming cost V 4 bases and J 0 bases, with 10 bases left between them. The CDR3 region has the DNA TGTGCCAGCAGTTCCACTGCGTCCTCCTACGAGCAGTACTTC. This gives the protein CASSSTASSYEQYF.

The chain combines TRBV2 with TRBJ1-5; D unclear. This CDR3 has 14 amino acids. CDR1 and CDR2 from the germline V gene are SNHLY and FYNNEI. V dropped 6 bases and J dropped 0 bases, with 9 bases sitting between them. The CDR3 DNA reads as TGTGCCAGCAGCCCTTCGTATAGCAATCAGCCCCAGCATTTT. Amino acids: CASSPSYSNQPQHF.

The chain recombines TRBV29-1 with TRBJ2-7, with D perhaps matching TRBD2 (7 bases). V lost 4 bases and J lost 7, with 20 bases in between. Per germline, CDR1 SQVTM and CDR2 ANQGSEA. The CDR3 loop spans 14 amino acids. CDR3 sequence (DNA): TGCAGCGTTGGGTCCCGGGGGGCAGGGGCAGAGCAGTACTTC. This codes for CSVGSRGAGAEQYF.

The sample holds one count of this clone. The rearrangement links TRBV10-3 to TRBJ1-1; tentatively, D is TRBD1 (5 bases). This CDR3 contains 15 residues. Trimming took off 4 bases at V and 0 bases at J, with 12 bases between the two ends. Germline V gene data show CDR1 as ENHRY and CDR2 as SYGVKD. In DNA, the CDR3 is TGTGCCATCAGTGCCAGGGAATTGATGAACACTGAAGCTTTCTTT. This codes for CAISARELMNTEAFF.

V and J are TRBV28 and TRBJ1-3; D ambiguous. The CDR3 spans 15 residues. CDR1 and CDR2 from the germline V gene are MDHEN and SYDVKM. Trimming removed 3 bases at V and 0 bases at J, with 9 bases between. The CDR3 here is CASSFDTSSGNTIYF. CDR3 coding DNA: TGTGCCAGCAGTTTCGACACGAGCTCTGGAAACACCATATATTTT.

This clone was found once. The rearrangement joins TRBV5-4 to TRBJ2-1, with TRBD2 matching over 14 bases. Germline values: CDR1 SGHNT, CDR2 YYREEE (reference sequence). The CDR3 spans 16 residues. V was clipped by 4 bases and J by 6 bases; unmatched bases: 6. The CDR3 protein is CASSGRLAGGPNEQFF. The CDR3 DNA reads as TGTGCCAGCAGCGGAAGACTAGCGGGGGGGCCCAATGAGCAGTTCTTC.

This chain uses TRBV7-2 with TRBJ2-2; 9 nucleotides agree with TRBD2. The ends lost 2 bases at V and 7 bases at J; junction bases unmatched: 5. CDR3 size: 15 residues. Germline V gene lookup returns CDR1 SGHTA and CDR2 FQGNSA. Here the CDR3 DNA reads TGTGCCAGCAGCTTAAGGCGGGAGGGCCTCGGGGAGCTGTTTTTT. This gives the protein CASSLRREGLGELFF.

The V call is TRBV6-2 or TRBV6-3, the J call TRBJ2-5; possibly TRBD1 for D (7 bases). Trimming shortened V by 2 bases and J by 5 bases, and 21 bases separated the two germline ends. The germline CDR1 and CDR2 sequences are MNHEY and SVGEGT. The CDR3 length is 17 residues. The CDR3 nucleotides are TGTGCCAGCAGTTACCGTGCGGGACAGTTCAAAATGGAGACCCAGTACTTC. It specifies CASSYRAGQFKMETQYF.

The genes are TRBV12-3 or TRBV12-4 and TRBJ2-7, with D tentatively TRBD1 (6 bases). This CDR3 has 13 residues. V dropped 3 bases and J dropped 2 bases, with 8 bases sitting between them. CDR3 coding DNA: TGTGCCAGCAGTTTTGCAGGGGCCTACGAGCAGTACTTC. This encodes CASSFAGAYEQYF.

This chain uses TRBV4-1 with TRBJ2-7; 8 nucleotides align to TRBD1. V trimming: 3 bases; J trimming: 3 bases; junction bases outside the gene matches: 10. The germline gives CDR1 MGHRA, CDR2 YSYEKL. This CDR3 spans 16 amino acids. The CDR3 loop is CASSHGPGTGGYEQYF. CDR3 nucleotide sequence: TGCGCCAGCAGCCATGGCCCCGGGACAGGAGGCTACGAGCAGTACTTC.

This clone was recorded a few times. The rearrangement joins TRBV28 to TRBJ2-2; 9 bases fit TRBD1. Trimming cost V 6 bases and J 4 bases; bases outside gene matches: 6. The germline V gene encodes CDR1 MDHEN and CDR2 SYDVKM. The CDR3 totals 15 residues. The CDR3 sequence: CASRGGQGSTGELFF. The DNA for the CDR3 is TGTGCCAGCAGGGGGGGACAGGGAAGCACCGGGGAGCTGTTTTTT.

The V gene is TRBV11-3, the J gene TRBJ2-3; a possible D gene is TRBD1 (5 bases). CDR3 length: 14 residues. Germline lookup yields CDR1 SGHNT and CDR2 YENEEA. V shed 3 bases and J shed 2 bases, with 9 bases lying between them. CDR3 DNA: TGTGCCAGCAGCTTGGGGCCCATCACAGATACGCAGTATTTT. It translates to CASSLGPITDTQYF.

The rearrangement links TRBV7-3 to TRBJ2-7, with D tentatively TRBD1 (6 bases). V was cut by 6 bases and J by 2 bases, with 23 bases left in between. Germline V lookup: CDR1 SGHTA, CDR2 FQGTGA. This CDR3 is 17 amino acids long. The CDR3 reads CASRQTNTDRNTYEQYF. The CDR3 DNA sequence: TGTGCCAGCAGACAGACAAATACTGACAGGAACACCTACGAGCAGTACTTC. Together with reference TRBV7-3 and TRBJ2-7, the CDR3 gives the full variable domain: GAGVSQTPSNKVTEKGKYVELRCDPISGHTALYWYRQSLGQGPEFLIYFQGTGAADDSGLPNDRFFAVRPEGSVSTLKIQRTERGDSAVYLCASRQTNTDRNTYEQYFGPGTRLTVT.

On this clone: The junction shows a germline mismatch at one end, possibly a read error. This sample includes further DNA sequences coding for the same CDR3. The chain carries TRBV2 and TRBJ1-2, with TRBD1 as a possible D gene (6 bases). The CDR3 loop spans 13 amino acids. The V gene's germline CDR1 is SNHLY and CDR2 FYNNEI. The chain's CDR3 is CATSLRGASGYTF. The DNA of the CDR3 is TGTGCCACCTCCCTTCGGGGGGCGAGTGGCTACACTTTC.

V is TRBV6-2 or TRBV6-3 and J is TRBJ2-1; TRBD2 agrees at 7 bases. Germline V gene data show CDR1 as MNHEY and CDR2 as SVGEGT. V was clipped by 4 bases and J by 0 bases; unmatched bases: 6. This CDR3 has 16 residues. The CDR3 coding sequence is TGTGCCAGCAGTTGGCTAGCGGATAGCTCCTACAATGAGCAGTTCTTC. Protein: CASSWLADSSYNEQFF.

The V call is TRBV9, the J call TRBJ1-4, with D possibly being TRBD1 (5 bases). The ends were cut back, 0 bases at V and 7 bases at J, with 13 bases in the middle. This CDR3 contains 15 residues. The germline gives CDR1 SGDLS, CDR2 YYNGEE. As DNA, the CDR3 is TGTGCCAGCAGCGTAGGTGGGGCATCTAGTGAAAAACTGTTTTTT. Translation gives CASSVGGASSEKLFF.

V is TRBV6-5 and J is TRBJ2-3; possible D gene TRBD1, 6 bases. The CDR3 covers 13 residues. The germline V gene has CDR1 MNHEY and CDR2 SVGAGI. V was clipped by 6 bases and J by 3 bases, with 10 bases between them. In DNA form, the CDR3 reads TGTGCCAGCAGGGCGAGGGGGACAGATACGCAGTATTTT. This translates into CASRARGTDTQYF.

The rearrangement links TRBV6-5 to TRBJ2-7; weak D call: TRBD2 (5 bases). V lost 0 bases and J 0 bases, leaving 9 bases between the germline ends. The CDR3 has 15 residues. Germline CDR1 reads MNHEY; CDR2 reads SVGAGI. The CDR3 sequence: CASSYSPGSSYEQYF. The CDR3 DNA is TGTGCCAGCAGTTACTCGCCGGGGAGCTCCTACGAGCAGTACTTC.

This chain uses TRBV19 with TRBJ2-5, with D perhaps TRBD2 (6 bases). The CDR3 consists of 15 residues. Trimming left V 4 bases short and J 2 bases short, with 14 bases between. Germline loops: CDR1 LNHDA, CDR2 SQIVND (reference sequence). This CDR3 is CASSTGTDYQETQYF. CDR3 in DNA: TGTGCCAGTAGTACTGGGACGGACTATCAAGAGACCCAGTACTTC.

CDR3 loop: CASSLRGQVQETQYF. For the CDR3, the DNA is TGTGCCAGCAGCCTAAGGGGACAGGTACAAGAGACCCAGTACTTC. The V call is TRBV7-9, the J call TRBJ2-5; 8 nucleotides line up with TRBD1. The CDR3 has 15 amino acids. Germline CDR1 reads SEHNR; CDR2 reads FQNEAQ (reference sequence). Trimming at V came to 5 bases and at J to 2 bases, leaving 7 bases not matched to a gene.

V and J are TRBV19 and TRBJ2-2, with a possible D match to TRBD2 (6 bases). Per the germline V gene, CDR1 is LNHDA and CDR2 is SQIVND (reference sequence). The CDR3 has 13 amino acids. The V and J ends lost 4 bases and 6 bases respectively, with 9 bases between them. The CDR3 region has the DNA TGTGCCAGTAGTAGCGGACTACCCGGGGAGCTGTTTTTT. It encodes CASSSGLPGELFF.